This T cell receptor (beta chain) was sequenced during a study of T-cell memory formation after mild COVID-19. CDR1 is SGHDN, CDR2 FVKESK, per germline. The CDR3 consists of 14 residues. V was pared by 1 base and J by 12 bases, with 18 bases between. Study conclusions and caveats: Mainly CM and EM harbored the contracting CD4+ clones; mainly EMRA harbored the CD8+ ones. Clones contracting over day 15 to 85 were CD4/CD8 balanced, with later expanders leaning CD4+. Pre-infection memory held some responding clones, suggesting pre-existing cross-reactive T cells responded.

Constant-segment primers and 5'RACE yielded cDNA libraries for TCR alpha and TCR beta, each carrying sample barcodes and UMIs. TCRdb independently ran MiXCR on the 5' RACE reads; one entry per CDR3 protein. Altogether under 50,000 distinct CDR3 sequences are present, roughly 9.8% being singletons, with the ten largest covering about 12%. On this clonotype itself: Antigen unknown.

The receptor comes from an adult woman who had mild COVID-19 (a few samples of this study predate the infection). Cell type and time point are not known. This chain links TRBV14 with TRBJ1-1; no reliable D call. Sequencing was done on a sample of PBMCs or a T cell subset sorted from them (not recorded which). CDR3 residues: CASSQAGGSAWSFF. CDR3 bases: TGTGCCAGCAGCCAAGCTGGCGGCAGCGCCTGGTCTTTCTTT.